The 31 T cell receptor beta chains in this list originate from one sample, sequenced in a study of monozygotic twins with inflammatory bowel disease. Each CDR3 protein gets one entry in TCRdb, which reprocessed the 5' RACE reads and gives no DNA. This sample's table reports over 35,000 distinct CDR3 sequences. Sequencing was done on a sample of blood. These receptors were collected from a human donor with ulcerative colitis or Crohn's disease, or a healthy co-twin of an affected twin (not recorded which).

The chain employs TRBV9 and TRBJ1-1. The germline CDR1 and CDR2 sequences are SGDLS and YYNGEE. CDR3 length equals 14 residues. CDR3 in amino acids: CASSADSGRREAFF.

The rearrangement joins TRBV27 to TRBJ1-2. The CDR3 is 14 residues long. Germline loops: CDR1 MNHEY, CDR2 SMNVEV (reference sequence). This CDR3 reads CASSEGLGGVDYTF.

The rearrangement joins TRBV10-3 to TRBJ1-1; the TRBD1 assignment by TCRdb is unverifiable without DNA. The CDR3 runs to 14 residues. CDR1 and CDR2 from the germline V gene are ENHRY and SYGVKD. The CDR3 loop is CATTPYGANTEAFF.

The chain's CDR3 is CASSTYNDQFF. This chain joins TRBV12-3 or TRBV12-4 and TRBJ2-1. CDR3 size: 11 residues.

The V and J genes are TRBV9 and TRBJ2-3; TCRdb gives TRBD2 as the D gene, but with no DNA this cannot be confirmed. The CDR3 runs 15 residues. CDR1 is SGDLS and CDR2 is YYNGEE in the germline V gene. The CDR3 region is CASHPGTSQMDTQYF.

V and J are TRBV6-2 or TRBV6-3 and TRBJ2-2; TCRdb picks TRBD1, but there is no DNA to check that call. Germline lookup yields CDR1 MNHEY and CDR2 SVGEGT. There are 13 residues in the CDR3. CDR3 residues: CASSLRQGGELFF.

The chain uses TRBV19 and TRBJ2-6. This CDR3 region has 17 residues. Germline loops: CDR1 LNHDA, CDR2 SQIVND (reference sequence). The CDR3 reads CASTLQGPNSGANVLTF.

The V call is TRBV2, the J call TRBJ2-4; the D call of TRBD1 rests on TCRdb alone, since no DNA is present to check it. The CDR3 consists of 13 residues. Germline CDR1 reads SNHLY; CDR2 reads FYNNEI. This CDR3 is CASRTGPGDMQYF.

The rearrangement joins TRBV5-5 to TRBJ2-2; no DNA is available, so the TRBD1 call from TCRdb remains unchecked. In germline, CDR1 is SGHKS, CDR2 YYEKEE (reference sequence). The CDR3 runs to 15 residues. The chain's CDR3 is CASSSTGGDTGELFF.

The J gene is TRBJ1-1, the V gene TRBV12-3 or TRBV12-4; TCRdb gives TRBD1 as the D gene, but with no DNA this cannot be confirmed. The CDR3 totals 13 residues. CDR3 amino acids: CASERGSGFGAFF.

This chain joins TRBV6-5 and TRBJ2-7; TCRdb designates TRBD1, a call that cannot be tested without DNA. Germline V gene lookup returns CDR1 MNHEY and CDR2 SVGAGI. The CDR3 extends over 15 amino acids. The CDR3 sequence: CASSLGQGASYEQYF.

The chain links TRBV12-3 or TRBV12-4 to TRBJ2-7. There are 15 residues in the CDR3. The CDR3: CASSFQGQGTYEQYF.

This sequence joins TRBV20-1 and TRBJ2-1; the D gene TCRdb calls, TRBD1, cannot be checked with no DNA. Per the germline V gene, CDR1 is DFQATT and CDR2 is SNEGSKA (reference sequence). This CDR3 is built from 14 residues. The CDR3 loop reads CSARDLGGNNEQFF.

The chain carries TRBV20-1 and TRBJ1-5; the D gene TCRdb calls, TRBD1, cannot be checked with no DNA. The CDR3 covers 14 residues. Germline CDR1 DFQATT, CDR2 SNEGSKA (reference sequence). The CDR3 here is CSARGAGGNQPQHF.

The chain recombines TRBV12-3 or TRBV12-4 with TRBJ2-7; TCRdb designates TRBD2, a call that cannot be tested without DNA. The CDR3 covers 16 residues. CDR3 sequence: CASSPRGTAISYEQYF.

This clonotype is classed as medium-sized by frequency. Here the CDR3 reads CASTSENAGGGNEQFF. The V and J genes are TRBV5-5 and TRBJ2-1; TCRdb designates TRBD2, a call that cannot be tested without DNA. Germline V gene data show CDR1 as SGHKS and CDR2 as YYEKEE (reference sequence). CDR3 length: 16 residues.

This sequence joins TRBV11-2 and TRBJ1-3; lacking DNA, the TRBD1 call made by TCRdb goes unchecked. Germline loops: CDR1 SGHAT, CDR2 FQNNGV. The CDR3 covers 15 residues. CDR3: CASSLGTASGNTIYF.

This sequence joins TRBV7-3 and TRBJ2-7; TCRdb designates TRBD1, a call that cannot be tested without DNA. The CDR3 runs 14 residues. Germline CDR1 and CDR2: SGHTA and FQGTGA. The CDR3 loop is CASSPPGQGREQYF.

The chain couples TRBV30 to TRBJ1-5; there is no DNA to check the TCRdb D call of TRBD1. The CDR3 covers 16 residues. From germline, CDR1 is GTSNPN and CDR2 SVGIG (reference sequence). Here the CDR3 reads CAWSVVGQGAGQPQHF.

The J gene is TRBJ1-2, the V gene TRBV24-1. Per the germline V gene, CDR1 is KGHDR and CDR2 is SFDVKD. This CDR3 region has 12 residues. The CDR3 spells CATTPAFYGYTF.

V and J are TRBV27 and TRBJ1-5; TCRdb outputs TRBD1, but without DNA this stays unchecked. This CDR3 is 14 amino acids long. Germline loops: CDR1 MNHEY, CDR2 SMNVEV (reference sequence). CDR3 sequence: CASRGGGGRPAQHF.

This chain joins TRBV19 and TRBJ2-4; absent DNA, TCRdb's TRBD1 call cannot be checked. The germline CDR1 and CDR2 sequences are LNHDA and SQIVND (reference sequence). The CDR3 extends over 13 amino acids. The CDR3 here is CASRRQGERGQYF.

The rearrangement joins TRBV30 to TRBJ2-2; TCRdb's assignment of TRBD2 cannot be checked, as there is no DNA. The CDR3 runs to 13 residues. Germline V gene data show CDR1 as GTSNPN and CDR2 as SVGIG (reference sequence). CDR3 protein: CAWSVSGTGELFF.

The V call is TRBV24-1, the J call TRBJ2-2; no DNA is available, so the TRBD1 call from TCRdb remains unchecked. The CDR3 runs 17 residues. The germline CDR1 and CDR2 sequences are KGHDR and SFDVKD. CDR3 amino acids: CATSDLLDSANTGELFF.

CDR3 protein: CASSIDSGLAVNEQFF. The chain carries TRBV19 and TRBJ2-1; absent DNA, TCRdb's TRBD2 call cannot be checked. Germline V gives CDR1 LNHDA, CDR2 SQIVND (reference sequence). The CDR3 extends over 16 amino acids.

This chain joins TRBV28 and TRBJ1-1; TCRdb's D call of TRBD1 is untestable without DNA. CDR3 length equals 12 residues. Looked up from germline, CDR1 is MDHEN and CDR2 is SYDVKM. The CDR3 protein is CASRNPWGGAFF.

The chain uses TRBV7-2 and TRBJ1-6; absent DNA, TCRdb's TRBD1 call cannot be checked. CDR3 length: 14 residues. Germline lookup yields CDR1 SGHTA and CDR2 FQGNSA. Here the CDR3 reads CASSLYPRDSPLHF. Drawing the rest from reference TRBV7-2 and TRBJ1-6, the complete variable domain is GAGVSQSPSNKVTEKGKDVELRCDPISGHTALYWYRQSLGQGLEFLIYFQGNSAPDKSGLPSDRFSAERTGGSVSTLTIQRTQQEDSAVYLCASSLYPRDSPLHFGNGTRLTVT.

The chain couples TRBV6-4 to TRBJ1-5. CDR1 and CDR2 (germline): MRHNA, SNTAGT. CDR3 length: 14 amino acids. This chain's CDR3 is CASSEREGRQPQHF.

V and J are TRBV5-6 and TRBJ2-2. The length of the CDR3 is 14 residues. Germline V gene data show CDR1 as SGHDT and CDR2 as YYEEEE. CDR3 sequence reads: CASSLIQNTGELFF.

The chain recombines TRBV12-3 or TRBV12-4 with TRBJ1-5; TCRdb selects TRBD1, and the lack of DNA leaves this call unchecked. This CDR3 region has 14 residues. CDR3 residues: CASIGQGPYQPQHF.

V gene TRBV7-2 combines with J gene TRBJ2-5; TCRdb's D call of TRBD2 is untestable without DNA. CDR1 SGHTA and CDR2 FQGNSA come from the germline V gene. The CDR3 extends over 19 amino acids. The CDR3 loop is CASSLRGLAGALYQETQYF.